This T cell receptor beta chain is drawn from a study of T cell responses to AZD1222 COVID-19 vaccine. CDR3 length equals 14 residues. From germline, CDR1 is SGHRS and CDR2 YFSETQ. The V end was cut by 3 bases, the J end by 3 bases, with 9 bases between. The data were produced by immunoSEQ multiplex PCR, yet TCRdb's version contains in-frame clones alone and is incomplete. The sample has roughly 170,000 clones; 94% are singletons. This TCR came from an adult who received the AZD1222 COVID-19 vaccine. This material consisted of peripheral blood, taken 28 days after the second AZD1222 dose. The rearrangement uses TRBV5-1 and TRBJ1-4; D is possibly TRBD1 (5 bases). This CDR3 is CASSSTVSNEKLFF. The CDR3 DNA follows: TGCGCCAGCAGCTCGACAGTATCTAATGAAAAACTGTTTTTT.